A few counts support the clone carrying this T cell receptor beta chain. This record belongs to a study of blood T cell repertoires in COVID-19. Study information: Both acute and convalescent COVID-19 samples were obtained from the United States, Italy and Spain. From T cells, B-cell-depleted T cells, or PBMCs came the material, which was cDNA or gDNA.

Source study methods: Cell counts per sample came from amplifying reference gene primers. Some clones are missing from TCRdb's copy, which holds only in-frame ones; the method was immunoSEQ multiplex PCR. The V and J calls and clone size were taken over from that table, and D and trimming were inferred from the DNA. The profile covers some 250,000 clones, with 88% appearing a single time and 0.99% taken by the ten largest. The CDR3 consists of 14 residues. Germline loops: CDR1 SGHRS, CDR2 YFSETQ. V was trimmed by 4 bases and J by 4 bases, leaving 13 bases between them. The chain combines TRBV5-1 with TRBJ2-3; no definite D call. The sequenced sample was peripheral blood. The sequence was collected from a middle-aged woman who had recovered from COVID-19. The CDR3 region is CASSPYAGPDTQYF. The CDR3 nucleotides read TGCGCCAGCAGCCCTTATGCAGGTCCAGATACGCAGTATTTT.